This note documents a single TCR beta chain sequence. No antigen is known for it. Base qualities are not at hand, and no much larger clone is one base apart. Clipping removes 8 bases from V and 7 bases from J, with 6 as the unmatched junction base count. The CDR3 contains 13 residues, cysteine and phenylalanine counted. Of all the DNA, just the CDR3 is kept, 39 bases in frame from base 1. According to the germline V gene, CDR1 reads SNHLY and CDR2 reads FYNNEI. The collaborating institutions used their own protocols to collect whole blood in K2EDTA tubes. Collaborator samples were shipped for TCRbeta analysis as frozen whole blood, isolated PBMCs, or DNA extracted from either sample type. TCRbeta CDR3 regions were amplified from genomic DNA by means of the immunoSEQ Assay, a bias-controlled multiplex PCR. Per the original workflow: The number of nucleated cells in each sample was estimated by amplification of reference gene primers within the assay. Sequence reads were collapsed and filtered to measure the absolute abundance of every unique TCRbeta CDR3 rearrangement. For each sample, productive Simpson clonality was calculated as the square root of Simpson's diversity index over productive rearrangements. TCRdb's version of the immuneACCESS table is confined to in-frame rearrangements and falls short of the full clone set. An unresolved V gene accounts for under half of the shortfall where checked; the remainder is of unknown origin. D and trimming were read from the DNA, whereas the V and J calls and clone size are those reported in that table. The sample table contains 120,000 to 150,000 clones; only one count was recorded for over 65% of them. The ten most abundant clones make up 16% of the sample.

The sample belongs to a study of blood T cell repertoires in COVID-19 (dated by TCRdb to 2018 to 2020). Study-level background: The collaborator samples originated in the United States, Italy and Spain and spanned the acute and convalescent phases of COVID-19. The material from the prospective study consisted of cDNA or gDNA derived from T cells, B-cell-depleted T cells, or PBMCs. Subjects who had been exposed to COVID-19, were actively infected with it, or had recovered from it provided the deeply sampled blood TCRbeta repertoires that made up the dataset. The repertoires were released in a freely available public database intended as a resource for research on the immune response to SARS-CoV-2. The samples were drawn from two sources: the first 160 participants of the ongoing ImmuneRACE study, and 1,254 subjects contributed by 6 global collaborators. Nearly every sample came with metadata listing a de-identified subject ID, COVID-19 status, age in years and sex. Where available, HLA class I and class II types were taken from metadata supplied by the sample provider and were not determined by assay-based typing. General conclusions and limits of the study: How much clinical and demographic metadata was included differed by source and by participant, and the metadata was provided uncurated.

This sequence was found in a man in his forties or fifties with acute or convalescent COVID-19. The sequenced material came from peripheral blood. Recombination linked TRBV2 to TRBJ2-2; TRBD1 aligns with 8 central bases. The CDR3 reads CASCQGAIGELFF. The nucleotide sequence reads TGTGCCAGCTGTCAGGGGGCCATCGGGGAGCTGTTTTTT.